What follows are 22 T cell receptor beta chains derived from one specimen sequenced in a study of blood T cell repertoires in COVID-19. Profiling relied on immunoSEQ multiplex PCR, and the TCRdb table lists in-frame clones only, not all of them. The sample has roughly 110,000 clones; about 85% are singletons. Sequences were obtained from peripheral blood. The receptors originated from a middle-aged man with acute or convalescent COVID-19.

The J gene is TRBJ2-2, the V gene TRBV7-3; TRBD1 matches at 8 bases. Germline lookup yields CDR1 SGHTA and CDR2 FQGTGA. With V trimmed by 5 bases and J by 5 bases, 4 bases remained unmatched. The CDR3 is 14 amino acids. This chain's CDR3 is CASSKDRVTGELFF. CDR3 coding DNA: TGTGCCAGCAGCAAGGACAGGGTGACCGGGGAGCTGTTTTTT. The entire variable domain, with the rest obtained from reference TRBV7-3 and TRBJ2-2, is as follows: GAGVSQTPSNKVTEKGKYVELRCDPISGHTALYWYRQSLGQGPEFLIYFQGTGAADDSGLPNDRFFAVRPEGSVSTLKIQRTERGDSAVYLCASSKDRVTGELFFGEGSRLTVL.

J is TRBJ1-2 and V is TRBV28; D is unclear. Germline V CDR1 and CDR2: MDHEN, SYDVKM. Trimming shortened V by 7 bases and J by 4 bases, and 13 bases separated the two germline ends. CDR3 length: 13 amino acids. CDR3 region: CASNRRNLYGYTF. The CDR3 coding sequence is TGTGCCAGCAACAGACGGAACCTCTATGGCTACACCTTC.

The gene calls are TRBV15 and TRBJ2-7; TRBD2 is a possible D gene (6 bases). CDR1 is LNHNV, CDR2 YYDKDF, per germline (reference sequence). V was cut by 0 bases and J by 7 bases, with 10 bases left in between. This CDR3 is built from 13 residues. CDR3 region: CATSRDPGREQYF. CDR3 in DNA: TGTGCCACCAGCAGAGATCCAGGGAGGGAGCAGTACTTC. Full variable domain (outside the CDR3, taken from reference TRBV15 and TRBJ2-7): DAMVIQNPRYQVTQFGKPVTLSCSQTLNHNVMYWYQQKSSQAPKLLFHYYDKDFNNEADTPDNFQSRRPNTSFCFLDIRSPGLGDTAMYLCATSRDPGREQYFGPGTRLTVT.

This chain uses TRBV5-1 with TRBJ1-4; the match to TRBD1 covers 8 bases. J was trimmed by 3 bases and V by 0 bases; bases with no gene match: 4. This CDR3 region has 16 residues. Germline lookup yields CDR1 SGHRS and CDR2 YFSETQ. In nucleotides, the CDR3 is TGCGCCAGCAGCTTGGACCCGACAGGGGCTAATGAAAAACTGTTTTTT. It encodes CASSLDPTGANEKLFF.

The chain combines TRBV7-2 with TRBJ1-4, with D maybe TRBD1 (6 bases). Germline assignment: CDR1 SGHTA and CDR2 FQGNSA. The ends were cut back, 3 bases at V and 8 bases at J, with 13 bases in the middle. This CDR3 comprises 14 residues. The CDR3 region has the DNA TGTGCCAGCAGCTTTTGGGGGCCGCGGGAAAAACTGTTTTTT. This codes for CASSFWGPREKLFF.

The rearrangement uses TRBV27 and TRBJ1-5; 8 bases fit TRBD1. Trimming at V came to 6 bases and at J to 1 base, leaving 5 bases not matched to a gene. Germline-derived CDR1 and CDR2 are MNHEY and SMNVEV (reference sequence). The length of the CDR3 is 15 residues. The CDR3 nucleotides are TGTGCCAGCAGCGTGACAGGGGTGAGCAATCAGCCCCAGCATTTT. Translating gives CASSVTGVSNQPQHF.

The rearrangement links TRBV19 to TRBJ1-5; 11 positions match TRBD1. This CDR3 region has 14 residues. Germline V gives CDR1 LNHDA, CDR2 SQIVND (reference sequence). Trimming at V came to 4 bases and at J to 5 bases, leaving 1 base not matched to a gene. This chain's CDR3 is CASSTGQGDQPQHF. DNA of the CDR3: TGTGCCAGTAGTACGGGACAGGGGGATCAGCCCCAGCATTTT.

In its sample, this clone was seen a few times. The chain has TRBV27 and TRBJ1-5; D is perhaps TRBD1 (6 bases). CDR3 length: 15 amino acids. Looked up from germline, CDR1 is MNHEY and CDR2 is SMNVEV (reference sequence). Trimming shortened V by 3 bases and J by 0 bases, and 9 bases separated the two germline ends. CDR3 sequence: CASSLTGYSNQPQHF. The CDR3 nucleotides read TGTGCCAGCAGTTTGACAGGCTATAGCAATCAGCCCCAGCATTTT.

The CDR3 DNA follows: TGTGCCAGCAGCCAAGATACCCCCTCAGTGACCTACGAGCAGTACTTC. It encodes CASSQDTPSVTYEQYF. This chain uses TRBV4-2 with TRBJ2-7; D gene ambiguous. V was trimmed by 0 bases and J by 2 bases, leaving 14 bases between them. Germline V gene data show CDR1 as LGHNA and CDR2 as YNFKEQ. The CDR3 is made up of 16 amino acids.

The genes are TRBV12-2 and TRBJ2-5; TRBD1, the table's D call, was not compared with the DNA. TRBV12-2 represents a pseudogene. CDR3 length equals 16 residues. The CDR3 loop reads CASRCLRTGYEETQYF. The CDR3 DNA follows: TGTGCAAGTCGCTGCCTACGGACAGGGTATGAAGAGACCCAGTACTTC.

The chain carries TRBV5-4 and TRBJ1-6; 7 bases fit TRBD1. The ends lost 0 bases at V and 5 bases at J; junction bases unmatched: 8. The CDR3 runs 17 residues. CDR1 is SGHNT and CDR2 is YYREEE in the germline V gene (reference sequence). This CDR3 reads CASSLGMWDSNNSPLHF. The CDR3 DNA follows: TGTGCCAGCAGCTTGGGAATGTGGGACAGCAATAATTCACCCCTCCACTTT.

The CDR3 DNA reads as TGCGCCAGCAGCCCCGGACAGGGTCGTTACAATGAGCAGTTCTTC. Protein product: CASSPGQGRYNEQFF. V usage is TRBV5-1 and J usage is TRBJ2-1, with TRBD1 matching over 8 bases. The CDR3 runs to 15 residues. V lost 4 bases, J lost 4 bases, and 7 bases stayed unmatched. Germline values: CDR1 SGHRS, CDR2 YFSETQ.

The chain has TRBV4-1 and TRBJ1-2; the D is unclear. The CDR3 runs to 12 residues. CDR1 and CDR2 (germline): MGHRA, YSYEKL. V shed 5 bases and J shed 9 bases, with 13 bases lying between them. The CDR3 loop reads CASSSEGWSYTF. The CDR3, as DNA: TGCGCCAGCAGCTCCGAGGGCTGGAGCTACACCTTC.

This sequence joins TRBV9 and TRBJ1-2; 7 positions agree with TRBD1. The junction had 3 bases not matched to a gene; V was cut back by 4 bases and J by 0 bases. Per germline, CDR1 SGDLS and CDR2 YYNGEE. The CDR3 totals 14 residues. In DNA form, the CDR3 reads TGTGCCAGCAGCCAGACAGGGTCTAACTATGGCTACACCTTC. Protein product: CASSQTGSNYGYTF.

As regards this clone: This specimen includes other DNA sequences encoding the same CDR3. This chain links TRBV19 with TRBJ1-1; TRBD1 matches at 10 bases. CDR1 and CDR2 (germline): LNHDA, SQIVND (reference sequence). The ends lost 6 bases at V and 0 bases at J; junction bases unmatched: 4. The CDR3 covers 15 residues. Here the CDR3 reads CASSPGQGMNTEAFF. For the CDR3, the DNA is TGTGCCAGTAGCCCGGGACAGGGGATGAACACTGAAGCTTTCTTT.

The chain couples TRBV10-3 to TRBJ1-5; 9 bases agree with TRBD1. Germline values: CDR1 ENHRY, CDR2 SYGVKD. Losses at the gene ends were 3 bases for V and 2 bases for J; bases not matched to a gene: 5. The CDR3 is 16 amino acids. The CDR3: CAISDEGQGRNQPQHF. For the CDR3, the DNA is TGTGCCATCAGTGATGAGGGACAGGGTCGCAATCAGCCCCAGCATTTT.

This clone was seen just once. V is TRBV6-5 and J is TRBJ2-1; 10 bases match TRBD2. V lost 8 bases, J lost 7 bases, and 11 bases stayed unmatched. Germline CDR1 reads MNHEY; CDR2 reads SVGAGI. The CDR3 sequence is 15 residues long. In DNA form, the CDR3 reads TGTGCCAGCGCGACTAGCGGGTTATGGGAAAATGAGCAGTTCTTC. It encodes CASATSGLWENEQFF.

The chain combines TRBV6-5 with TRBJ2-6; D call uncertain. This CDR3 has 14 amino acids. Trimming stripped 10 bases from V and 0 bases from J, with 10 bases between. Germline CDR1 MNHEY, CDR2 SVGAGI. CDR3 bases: TGTGCCACAACTGCGCTCTCTGGGGCCAACGTCCTGACTTTC. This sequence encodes CATTALSGANVLTF.

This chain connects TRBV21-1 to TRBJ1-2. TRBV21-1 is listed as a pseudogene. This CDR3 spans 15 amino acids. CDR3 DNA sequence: TGTGCCAGCAGCAAAGCGCATGGAGGGAGGTATGGCTACACCTTC. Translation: CASSKAHGGRYGYTF.

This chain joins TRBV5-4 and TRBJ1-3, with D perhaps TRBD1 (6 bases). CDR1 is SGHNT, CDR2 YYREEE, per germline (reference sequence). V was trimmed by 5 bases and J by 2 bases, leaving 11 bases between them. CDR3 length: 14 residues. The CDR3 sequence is CASRQGVAGNTIYF. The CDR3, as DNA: TGTGCCAGCAGACAGGGAGTTGCTGGAAACACCATATATTTT.

The CDR3 protein is CASTEGFLSYEQYF. The DNA of the CDR3 is TGTGCCAGCACCGAGGGTTTCTTATCCTACGAGCAGTACTTC. The rearrangement links TRBV28 to TRBJ2-7, with TRBD2 as a possible D gene (5 bases). CDR1 and CDR2 from the germline V gene are MDHEN and SYDVKM. The CDR3 has 14 residues. Trimming took off 7 bases at V and 1 base at J, with 14 bases between the two ends.

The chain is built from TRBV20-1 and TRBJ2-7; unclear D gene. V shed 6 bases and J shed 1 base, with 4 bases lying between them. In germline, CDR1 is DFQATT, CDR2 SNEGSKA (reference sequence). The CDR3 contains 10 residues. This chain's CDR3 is CSAGSYEQYF. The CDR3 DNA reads TGCAGTGCCGGGTCCTACGAGCAGTACTTC.